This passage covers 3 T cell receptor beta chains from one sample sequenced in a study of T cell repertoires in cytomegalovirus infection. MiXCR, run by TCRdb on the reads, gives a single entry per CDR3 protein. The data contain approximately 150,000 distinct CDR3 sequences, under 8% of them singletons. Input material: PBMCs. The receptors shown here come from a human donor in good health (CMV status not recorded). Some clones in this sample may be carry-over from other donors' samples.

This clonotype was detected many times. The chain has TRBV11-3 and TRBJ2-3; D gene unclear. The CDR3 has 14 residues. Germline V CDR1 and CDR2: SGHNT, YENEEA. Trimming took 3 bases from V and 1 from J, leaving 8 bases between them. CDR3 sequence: CASSLGRGTDTQYF. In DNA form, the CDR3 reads TGTGCCAGCAGCTTGGGAAGGGGCACAGATACGCAGTATTTT.

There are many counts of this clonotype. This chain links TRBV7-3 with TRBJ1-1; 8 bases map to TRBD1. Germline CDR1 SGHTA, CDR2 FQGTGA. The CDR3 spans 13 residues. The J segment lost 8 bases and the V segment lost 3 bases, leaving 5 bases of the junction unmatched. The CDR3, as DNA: TGTGCCAGCAGCTTCACAGGGGGACGAGAAGCTTTCTTT. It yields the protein CASSFTGGREAFF.

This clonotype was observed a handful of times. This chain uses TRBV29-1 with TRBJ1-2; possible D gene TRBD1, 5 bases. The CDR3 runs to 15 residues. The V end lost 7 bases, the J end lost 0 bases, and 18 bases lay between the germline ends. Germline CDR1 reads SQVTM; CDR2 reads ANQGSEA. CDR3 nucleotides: TGCAGCGCTGGGGGAAGGGGCTCGGCTAACTATGGCTACACCTTC. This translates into CSAGGRGSANYGYTF.